The T cell receptor (beta chain) under discussion was sequenced for a study of Ad26.COV2.S vaccination and SARS-CoV-2 variants. This table comes from immunoSEQ multiplex PCR, and its TCRdb copy is limited to in-frame clones, with some not included. The sample contains hundreds of thousands of clones, more than 75% of which appear only once. Germline CDR1 reads LGHDT; CDR2 reads YNNKEL (reference sequence). The CDR3 totals 14 residues. Trimming stripped 4 bases from V and 1 base from J, with 8 bases between. The treatment is: 15 to 20 received Ad26.COV2.S at low or high dose, single or two shots; about 5 received placebo; per-sample allocation not given. The investigators took samples on day 63 after the first vaccine or placebo injection.

The material was peripheral blood, obtained in a trial of Ad26.COV2.S vaccine versus placebo. This chain connects TRBV3-1 (or the pseudogene TRBV3-2) to TRBJ1-3; D unresolved. The sequence derives from a person aged 18-65 years who received the Ad26.COV2.S COVID-19 vaccine or a placebo. The CDR3 loop reads CASSPTDSGNTIYF. In nucleotides, the CDR3 is TGTGCCAGCAGCCCCACGGATTCTGGAAACACCATATATTTT.